A single T cell receptor (beta chain) is shown here with its context. As yet, its antigen is unknown. These data are taken from a study of T cell responses to AZD1222 COVID-19 vaccine. Findings of the study overall: No day 14 peak samples; only post-peak repertoires were characterized. Compared with day 0, the breadth and depth of the Spike-specific TCR repertoire rose significantly after two doses of AZD1222. Nearly half of spike-specific TCRs reportedly target unmutated variant regions. Clonal diversity was possibly underestimated, and the donors were mostly white British, with more females.

Here immunoSEQ multiplex PCR was the method, and the copy in TCRdb shows in-frame clones only, minus some. In the table there are about 120,000 clones, about 91% of which are singletons. This specimen was peripheral blood, taken on day 0 of AZD1222 vaccination. The receptor comes from an adult in good health.

CDR3 in amino acids: CSASMPPDGYEQYF. The CDR3 coding sequence is TGCAGTGCTAGTATGCCACCGGATGGGTACGAGCAGTACTTC. The chain uses TRBV20-1 and TRBJ2-7; D is uncertain. V was trimmed by 3 bases and J by 4 bases, leaving 16 bases between them. The CDR3 contains 14 residues. Germline assignment: CDR1 DFQATT and CDR2 SNEGSKA (reference sequence).